The 14 T cell receptor beta chains given below trace back to one sample, sequenced in a study of shared clonotypes between healthy human individuals (dated by TCRdb to the early 2020s). The library was built by means of the immunoSEQ multiplex PCR assay. TCRdb carries this immuneACCESS record with in-frame sequences only. Its versions omit some clonotypes, under half of them owing to an unresolved V gene in the studies checked, with the rest unexplained. The sample table contains about 470,000 clones; only one count was recorded for about 76% of them. The ten largest clones add up to approximately 13% of the sample. Sequenced sample: PBMCs. The origin of the receptors is a middle-aged woman in good health. Some clones in this sample may be carry-over from other donors' samples.

As to this clone: This may stem from a read error, because a much larger clone lies one nucleotide away. The chain carries TRBV7-9 and TRBJ1-1, with D unclear. CDR1 SEHNR and CDR2 FQNEAQ come from the germline V gene (reference sequence). The ends were cut back, 2 bases at V and 4 bases at J, with 2 bases in the middle. The CDR3 spans 11 residues. CDR3 nucleotide sequence: TGTGCCAGCAGCTTAATCACTGAAGCTTTCTTT. Translation: CASSLITEAFF. Full variable domain (rest looked up from reference TRBV7-9 and TRBJ1-1): DTGVSQNPRHKITKRGQNVTFRCDPISEHNRLYWYRQTLGQGPEFLTYFQNEAQLEKSRLLSDRFSAERPKGSFSTLEIQRTEQGDSAMYLCASSLITEAFFGQGTRLTVV.

Points on this clone: At one of its ends the junction is not consistent with the germline gene, which may arise from a read error. This chain uses TRBV7-9 with TRBJ2-7, with 7 bases identical to TRBD1. Germline V lookup: CDR1 SEHNR, CDR2 FQNEAQ (reference sequence). This CDR3 comprises 14 residues. The CDR3 protein is CASSPDRVNYERYF. In DNA form, the CDR3 reads TGTGCCAGCAGTCCAGACAGGGTCAACTACGAGCGGTACTTC. Combining the CDR3 with reference TRBV7-9 and TRBJ2-7 gives the whole variable domain DTGVSQNPRHKITKRGQNVTFRCDPISEHNRLYWYRQTLGQGPEFLTYFQNEAQLEKSRLLSDRFSAERPKGSFSTLEIQRTEQGDSAMYLCASSPDRVNYERYFGPGTRLTVT.

As DNA, the CDR3 is TGTGCCTGGAGCCCAACCGGGACAGGTATCTACGAGCAGTACTTC. Amino acids: CAWSPTGTGIYEQYF. The chain is built from TRBV30 and TRBJ2-5, with 8 positions matching TRBD1. Near its end, the DNA agrees better with TRBJ2-7, so the J call may be wrong. The CDR3 contains 15 residues. Germline V CDR1 and CDR2: GTSNPN, SVGIG (reference sequence).

The rearrangement joins TRBV28 to TRBJ1-1; D remains ambiguous. Trimming pared 2 bases from V and 7 bases from J, leaving 5 bases between. This CDR3 has 11 amino acids. The germline gives CDR1 MDHEN, CDR2 SYDVKM. CDR3 in DNA: TGTGCCAGCAGTTTAATGCTTGAAGCTTTCTTT. It encodes CASSLMLEAFF.

The V gene is TRBV30, the J gene TRBJ1-5; TRBD1 might be the D (6 bases). V was pared by 3 bases and J by 7 bases, with 16 bases between. The CDR3 loop spans 14 amino acids. CDR1 GTSNPN and CDR2 SVGIG come from the germline V gene (reference sequence). CDR3 in amino acids: CAWSGTIRGQPQHF. In DNA, the CDR3 is TGTGCCTGGAGCGGGACAATCCGGGGCCAGCCCCAGCATTTT.

V gene TRBV10-2 combines with J gene TRBJ1-1; unclear D gene. Trimming cost V 5 bases and J 1 base, with 8 bases left between them. This CDR3 is 13 amino acids long. The germline V gene has CDR1 WSHSY and CDR2 SAAADI. The CDR3 DNA reads as TGCGCCAGCAGTTTGGAGGAGAACACTGAAGCTTTCTTT. This codes for CASSLEENTEAFF.

This clone was seen only once. The chain carries TRBV5-1 and TRBJ2-7; D ambiguous. CDR1 and CDR2 from the germline V gene are SGHRS and YFSETQ. The CDR3 extends over 12 amino acids. V was trimmed by 4 bases and J by 6 bases, leaving 11 bases between them. CDR3 nucleotide sequence: TGCGCCAGCAGCCCGGGCTACGGCGAGCAGTACTTC. Amino acids: CASSPGYGEQYF.

The genes are TRBV5-1 and TRBJ2-3; 7 nucleotides agree with TRBD2. V gave up 8 bases and J gave up 0 bases; unmatched junction bases: 6. The germline V gene encodes CDR1 SGHRS and CDR2 YFSETQ. The CDR3 has 14 residues. The CDR3 reads CASTLAVSTDTQYF. In DNA form, the CDR3 reads TGCGCCAGTACTCTAGCGGTTAGCACAGATACGCAGTATTTT.

This clone was observed once. V is TRBV6-1 and J is TRBJ2-1; 7 bases line up with TRBD2. The CDR3 sequence is 14 residues long. Germline trimming cut 8 bases from V and 1 base from J; bases unmatched to any gene: 5. Looked up from germline, CDR1 is MNHNS and CDR2 is SASEGT. This CDR3 is CASRGSPSYNEQFF. DNA of the CDR3: TGTGCCAGCCGCGGGAGTCCGTCCTACAATGAGCAGTTCTTC.

The chain is built from TRBV4-1 and TRBJ2-1, with D perhaps TRBD1 or TRBD2 (5 bases each). Looked up from germline, CDR1 is MGHRA and CDR2 is YSYEKL. V was pared by 6 bases and J by 6 bases, with 24 bases between. CDR3 length: 17 residues. This CDR3 is CASRPLGTRSRGNEQFF. The CDR3 DNA reads TGCGCCAGCAGACCCCTCGGGACGCGAAGTCGGGGCAATGAGCAGTTCTTC.

V is TRBV4-2 and J is TRBJ2-5; 7 bases are a match to TRBD2. The germline V gene has CDR1 LGHNA and CDR2 YNFKEQ. The J segment lost 5 bases and the V segment lost 5 bases, leaving 11 bases of the junction unmatched. The CDR3 has 15 residues. CDR3 nucleotide sequence: TGTGCCAGCAGCGATGGGGGGGTTGGTGGGGAGACCCAGTACTTC. Translated, it gives CASSDGGVGGETQYF.

In this sample, this clone turned up a few times. V and J are TRBV18 and TRBJ2-7; 9 bases are shared with TRBD2. CDR3 length: 14 residues. Germline lookup yields CDR1 KGHSH and CDR2 LQKENI. Unmatched junction bases numbered 5, after V lost 4 bases and J lost 4 bases. Here the CDR3 reads CASSLAGEGYEQYF. The CDR3, as DNA: TGTGCCAGCTCACTAGCGGGAGAGGGATACGAGCAGTACTTC.

The J gene is TRBJ2-1, the V gene TRBV10-2; D may be TRBD1 or TRBD2 (6 bases each). The V gene lost 6 bases and the J gene lost 8 bases, with 23 bases spanning the gap. The CDR3 extends over 16 amino acids. The germline V gene encodes CDR1 WSHSY and CDR2 SAAADI. The CDR3 spells CASRKPSEGGGDEQFF. The CDR3 DNA follows: TGCGCCAGCAGGAAGCCATCGGAGGGGGGTGGCGATGAGCAGTTCTTC.

The chain couples TRBV14 to TRBJ2-7; possible D gene TRBD2, 6 bases. The CDR3 has 14 amino acids. From germline, CDR1 is SGHDN and CDR2 FVKESK. Trimming stripped 4 bases from V and 3 bases from J, with 13 bases between. CDR3 DNA: TGTGCCAGCAGCCTGACTAGAACTTACTACGAGCAGTACTTC. The encoded protein is CASSLTRTYYEQYF.